This TCR beta chain was profiled in a study of blood T cell repertoires in COVID-19. Study-level background: Each recovered donor of Cohort 3 presented with two negative PCRs, clearance, or symptom resolution. T cells, B-cell-depleted T cells, or PBMCs provided the cDNA or gDNA that served as material. Sites across the United States, Italy and Spain contributed samples from acute and convalescent COVID-19.

Assay used: immunoSEQ multiplex PCR; TCRdb lists only in-frame clones, some missing. The table shows 200,000 to 250,000 clones, with around 86% occurring only once. The CDR3 spans 17 residues. V lost 3 bases to trimming and J lost 4 bases; unmatched junction nucleotides: 10. Germline CDR1 and CDR2: SGDLS and YYNGEE. Sequencing was done on a sample of PBMCs or T cells enriched from blood (not recorded which). V is TRBV9 and J is TRBJ2-6, with 7 bases identical to TRBD1. This sequence originates from a man under 40 in a cohort exposed to, infected with or recovered from COVID-19 (not recorded which). The CDR3 nucleotides read TGTGCCAGCAGCGCAACCTTGACAGGGCCCGGGGCCAACGTCCTGACTTTC. Protein product: CASSATLTGPGANVLTF.